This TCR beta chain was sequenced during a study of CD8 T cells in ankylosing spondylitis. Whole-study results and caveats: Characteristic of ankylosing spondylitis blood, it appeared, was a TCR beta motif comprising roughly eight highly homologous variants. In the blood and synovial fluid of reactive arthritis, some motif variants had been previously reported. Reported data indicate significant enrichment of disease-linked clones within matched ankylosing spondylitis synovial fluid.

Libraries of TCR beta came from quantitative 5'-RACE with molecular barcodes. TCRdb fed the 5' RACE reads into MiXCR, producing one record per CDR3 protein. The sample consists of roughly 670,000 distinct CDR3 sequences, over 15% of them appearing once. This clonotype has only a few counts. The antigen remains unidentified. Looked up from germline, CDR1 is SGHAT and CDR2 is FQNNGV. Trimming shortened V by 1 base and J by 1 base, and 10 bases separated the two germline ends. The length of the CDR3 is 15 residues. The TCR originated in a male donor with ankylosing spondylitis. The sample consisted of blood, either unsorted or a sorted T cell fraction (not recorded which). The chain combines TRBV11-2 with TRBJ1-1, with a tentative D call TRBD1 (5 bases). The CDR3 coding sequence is TGTGCCAGCAGCTTAGCGACCGGGGCGAACACTGAAGCTTTCTTT. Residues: CASSLATGANTEAFF.